The entry below gives a single T cell receptor (beta chain) sequence along with its context. Germline V gives CDR1 LNHDA, CDR2 SQIVND (reference sequence). J lost 7 bases, V lost 4 bases, and 7 bases had no gene match. CDR3 length: 14 residues. Seattle patients were enrolled during active infection and followed longitudinally. The sample belongs to a study of blood T cell repertoires in COVID-19. Study context: T cells, B-cell-depleted T cells, or PBMCs supplied cDNA or gDNA.

Per the study methods: Reference gene primer amplification yielded estimated nucleated cell counts. The protocol was immunoSEQ multiplex PCR, while the TCRdb copy is restricted to in-frame clones and leaves out a portion. The D gene and trimming were derived from the DNA, and the V and J assignments and clone size from that table. Here the sample spans about 180,000 clones, roughly four fifths being singletons. The clonotype originates from an older woman with COVID-19, enrolled during active disease. Sequencing was performed on peripheral blood. J is TRBJ2-3 and V is TRBV19; TRBD2 aligns across 8 bases. The CDR3 sequence: CASSTQRELYTQYF. Written as DNA, the CDR3 is TGTGCCAGTAGTACCCAGCGGGAGCTATATACGCAGTATTTT.